The clone carrying this T cell receptor (beta chain) was counted ten times or more. This record belongs to a study of regulatory T cells in long-lasting Graves disease. To make TCR beta libraries, researchers used iRepertoire HTBI primers and Arm-PCR of CDR3 regions. A single record per CDR3 protein comes from TCRdb applying MiXCR to the multiplex PCR reads. This table holds more than 400,000 distinct CDR3 sequences, under 20% found once. Time point defined: newly diagnosed GD, antithyroid drugs for less than 3 months. After RNA was extracted from PBMCs, the TCR library was made from it. This sample was also put to use in a study of T cells in Graves' hyperthyroidism and ophthalmopathy.

Sequencing used peripheral blood mononuclear cells (PBMCs), obtained at new diagnosis, from a patient treated with antithyroid drugs. The sequence was collected from a man between 35 and 55 years old with Graves disease.

CDR3 protein: CASTSPHRYTEAFF. The CDR3 DNA reads as TGTGCCAGCACCTCTCCGCACAGGTACACTGAAGCTTTCTTT. This chain uses TRBV28 with TRBJ1-1, with D tentatively TRBD1 (5 bases). Germline CDR1 reads MDHEN; CDR2 reads SYDVKM. Trimming removed 7 bases at V and 3 bases at J, with 15 bases between. The CDR3 contains 14 residues.